A selection of T cell receptor beta chains follows, all from one sample in a study of spatial heterogeneity in lung cancer. TCRdb independently ran MiXCR on the 5' RACE reads; one entry per CDR3 protein. Among about 45,000 distinct CDR3 sequences listed, approximately 12% were seen once. The source was PBMCs, collected at surgery. The receptors here all came from a female donor with early-stage non-small cell lung cancer. The CDR3 runs from the conserved cysteine through the conserved F or W. A D gene is named only where the DNA matches it firmly. For some rows the clone size is stated as once, few or many, or as a class when expanded; others skip it.

DNA: TGTGCCAGCAGCCAAGATCGGAACTCCCCCACCGGGGAGCTGTTTTTT
CDR3: CASSQDRNSPTGELFF
J: TRBJ2-2
V: TRBV3-1
size: .
D: .

DNA: TGCGCCAGCAGCCAAGTTCTAGGGAATCAGCCCCAGCATTTT
CDR3: CASSQVLGNQPQHF
J: TRBJ1-5
V: TRBV4-3
size: .
D: .

DNA: TGTGCCAGCAGCCAAGATACCGGCGGCAATCAGCCCCAGCATTTT
CDR3: CASSQDTGGNQPQHF
J: TRBJ1-5
V: TRBV4-2
size: few
D: .

DNA: TGTGCCAGCAGCCCCCACCCTACCGGAGATACGCAGTATTTT
CDR3: CASSPHPTGDTQYF
J: TRBJ2-3
V: TRBV11-3
size: .
D: .

DNA: TGTGCCAGCATCCCCCGTCCGGGACAGGGGGGCACTGAAGCTTTCTTT
CDR3: CASIPRPGQGGTEAFF
J: TRBJ1-1
V: TRBV12-3/TRBV12-4
size: .
D: TRBD1

DNA: TGTGCCAGCACCGCAACTGATTATGGCTACACCTTC
CDR3: CASTATDYGYTF
J: TRBJ1-2
V: TRBV18
size: .
D: .

DNA: TGTGCCAGCAGCCTGATTGGGGGAGAAGGAAAACTGTTTTTT
CDR3: CASSLIGGEGKLFF
J: TRBJ1-4
V: TRBV7-2
size: many
D: .

DNA: TGTGCCTGGAGTCGGGAGAACACTGAAGCTTTCTTT
CDR3: CAWSRENTEAFF
J: TRBJ1-1
V: TRBV30
size: few
D: .

DNA: TGTGCCACTACCGACAGGGGAAATTCACCCCTCCACTTT
CDR3: CATTDRGNSPLHF
J: TRBJ1-6
V: TRBV19
size: few
D: TRBD1

DNA: TGTGCCAGCAGCTTAGCTGGGACAGGAGAACCCGGGGAGCTGTTTTTT
CDR3: CASSLAGTGEPGELFF
J: TRBJ2-2
V: TRBV11-2
size: .
D: TRBD1

DNA: TGTGCCAGCAGGTCCGGGTCGACGGAGACCCAGTACTTC
CDR3: CASRSGSTETQYF
J: TRBJ2-5
V: TRBV6-5
size: few
D: .

DNA: TGCGCCAGCAGCTTGGGCAGGGACAGCACAGATACGCAGTATTTT
CDR3: CASSLGRDSTDTQYF
J: TRBJ2-3
V: TRBV5-1
size: few
D: .

DNA: TGTGCCAGCAGCTACGGGACCTATGGCTACACCTTC
CDR3: CASSYGTYGYTF
J: TRBJ1-2
V: TRBV7-9
size: many
D: .

DNA: TGTGCCAGCAGCCAAGGGACAGGGTTATCACCCCTCCACTTT
CDR3: CASSQGTGLSPLHF
J: TRBJ1-6
V: TRBV3-1
size: many
D: TRBD1

DNA: TGTGCCTCGGGGGAGCTCCAAGAGACCCAGTACTTC
CDR3: CASGELQETQYF
J: TRBJ2-5
V: TRBV18
size: many
D: .

DNA: TGTGCCAGCAGCTTCCTTGGGGGGGGCCAAGAGACCCAGTACTTC
CDR3: CASSFLGGGQETQYF
J: TRBJ2-5
V: TRBV7-3
size: .
D: TRBD2

DNA: TGTGCCAGCAGCCGGAGGACGGGCCTCTACGAGCAGTACTTC
CDR3: CASSRRTGLYEQYF
J: TRBJ2-7
V: TRBV14
size: few
D: .

DNA: TGTGCCAGCAGCTTCGGTACTTACAATGAGCAGTTCTTC
CDR3: CASSFGTYNEQFF
J: TRBJ2-1
V: TRBV11-2
size: few
D: .

DNA: TGCAGCGTTGAGACAGGGGTAAACTACACCTTC
CDR3: CSVETGVNYTF
J: TRBJ1-2
V: TRBV29-1
size: .
D: TRBD1

DNA: TGTGCCAGCAGTCCCACAGGGAAGGGGCTAGGGAATTCACCCCTCCACTTT
CDR3: CASSPTGKGLGNSPLHF
J: TRBJ1-6
V: TRBV28
size: many
D: .

DNA: TGTGCCAGCACCCTGAAGGGACAGGGGGTTAATGAGCAGTTCTTC
CDR3: CASTLKGQGVNEQFF
J: TRBJ2-1
V: TRBV6-6
size: many
D: TRBD1

DNA: TGCAGTGCTAGAGGAAGCTTGGGCACAGATACGCAGTATTTT
CDR3: CSARGSLGTDTQYF
J: TRBJ2-3
V: TRBV20-1
size: .
D: .

DNA: TGTGCCAGCAGCTTAGCGCGAGACTACAATGAGCAGTTCTTC
CDR3: CASSLARDYNEQFF
J: TRBJ2-1
V: TRBV7-6
size: few
D: .

DNA: TGTGCCAGCAGCTCTCAGAAAGCTGGAAACACCATATATTTT
CDR3: CASSSQKAGNTIYF
J: TRBJ1-3
V: TRBV7-8
size: many
D: .

DNA: TGTGCCAGCGGTCCCGTGGGGGTCCATGAGCAGTTCTTC
CDR3: CASGPVGVHEQFF
J: TRBJ2-1
V: TRBV6-2/TRBV6-3
size: many
D: .

DNA: TGTGCCAGTAGTCCTTTTCCAGGGGACGGGGCCAACGTCCTGACTTTC
CDR3: CASSPFPGDGANVLTF
J: TRBJ2-6
V: TRBV19
size: .
D: .

DNA: TGTGCCAGCAGCGTACTAGACCGGGGCACTGAAGCTTTCTTT
CDR3: CASSVLDRGTEAFF
J: TRBJ1-1
V: TRBV9
size: few
D: .

DNA: TGCGCCAGCAGAACAGGGTCGGACACCGGGGAGCTGTTTTTT
CDR3: CASRTGSDTGELFF
J: TRBJ2-2
V: TRBV10-2
size: .
D: .

DNA: TGTGCCATCATGCAGGACAGGGCCTCGAACACCGGGGAGCTGTTTTTT
CDR3: CAIMQDRASNTGELFF
J: TRBJ2-2
V: TRBV10-3
size: few
D: TRBD1

DNA: TGTGCCAGCAGTTTATTCTCCGGGGATTATATGGGCTACACCTTC
CDR3: CASSLFSGDYMGYTF
J: TRBJ1-2
V: TRBV28
size: many
D: .

DNA: TGCGCCAGCAGCTGGGGGTTAGGGAATGAGCAGTTCTTC
CDR3: CASSWGLGNEQFF
J: TRBJ2-1
V: TRBV4-3
size: many
D: .

DNA: TGCAGTGCTGAGTACCACAGGGCTGGGGCCAACGTCCTGACTTTC
CDR3: CSAEYHRAGANVLTF
J: TRBJ2-6
V: TRBV20-1
size: many
D: .

DNA: TGTGCCAGCAGTTCCCCCCGGGGAGCCCTCTACGAGCAGTACTTC
CDR3: CASSSPRGALYEQYF
J: TRBJ2-7
V: TRBV28
size: .
D: .

DNA: TGTGCCAGCAGTGAAGTCCCCGGACGGACGCAAGAGACCCAGTACTTC
CDR3: CASSEVPGRTQETQYF
J: TRBJ2-5
V: TRBV6-1
size: few
D: .

DNA: TGCGCCAGCAGCCAGACAGGGTATACGCACGAGCAGTACTTC
CDR3: CASSQTGYTHEQYF
J: TRBJ2-7
V: TRBV4-3
size: .
D: TRBD1

DNA: TGTGCCAGCAGACTGGACAGACGAACAACTGAAGCTTTCTTT
CDR3: CASRLDRRTTEAFF
J: TRBJ1-1
V: TRBV7-2
size: .
D: .

DNA: TGTGCCAGCAGCTTAGCGAGGAACACTGAAGCTTTCTTT
CDR3: CASSLARNTEAFF
J: TRBJ1-1
V: TRBV7-9
size: .
D: .

DNA: TGTGCCAGCAGCCAAAACACGAAGAACACTGAAGCTTTCTTT
CDR3: CASSQNTKNTEAFF
J: TRBJ1-1
V: TRBV3-1
size: few
D: .

DNA: TGTGCCAGTAGTATGTCCAGGAGGGGTCCTGAAGCTTTCTTT
CDR3: CASSMSRRGPEAFF
J: TRBJ1-1
V: TRBV19
size: few
D: .

DNA: TGTGCCAGCAGCACGGGGGGAAGCACAGATACGCAGTATTTT
CDR3: CASSTGGSTDTQYF
J: TRBJ2-3
V: TRBV7-3
size: few
D: TRBD2

DNA: TGTGCCAGCACCCGGGGGCTTTCCACAGATACGCAGTATTTT
CDR3: CASTRGLSTDTQYF
J: TRBJ2-3
V: TRBV7-2
size: few
D: .

DNA: TGCAGCGCTGGGGGGGACAGAGTCTCCTACGAGCAGTACTTC
CDR3: CSAGGDRVSYEQYF
J: TRBJ2-7
V: TRBV29-1
size: .
D: .

DNA: TGTGCCAGCAGAGGACAGGGGAAGGTAGATACGCAGTATTTT
CDR3: CASRGQGKVDTQYF
J: TRBJ2-3
V: TRBV5-4
size: .
D: TRBD1

DNA: TGTGCCAGCAGAACTAGCGGGGGTTTCCAAGAGACCCAGTACTTC
CDR3: CASRTSGGFQETQYF
J: TRBJ2-5
V: TRBV12-3/TRBV12-4
size: .
D: TRBD2

DNA: TGTGCCAGCAGCCCAGGGACAGGGGTGGCCGGGGAGCTGTTTTTT
CDR3: CASSPGTGVAGELFF
J: TRBJ2-2
V: TRBV7-3
size: .
D: TRBD1

DNA: TGTGCCATCAGTGCCGCCGGGACAGGGGGCTACGAGCAGTACTTC
CDR3: CAISAAGTGGYEQYF
J: TRBJ2-7
V: TRBV10-3
size: .
D: TRBD1

DNA: TGTGCCAGCAGCATAACCAATAGTAAGCAGTTCTTC
CDR3: CASSITNSKQFF
J: TRBJ2-1
V: TRBV7-6
size: .
D: .

DNA: TGCGCCAGCAGCTTGGCGGGGAGCGGGGAGACCCAGTACTTC
CDR3: CASSLAGSGETQYF
J: TRBJ2-5
V: TRBV5-1
size: many
D: .

DNA: TGTGCCAGCAGCCGACTAGTCACCGGGGAGCTGTTTTTT
CDR3: CASSRLVTGELFF
J: TRBJ2-2
V: TRBV14
size: few
D: .

DNA: TGTGCCAGCAGCTTGGTGGGGGGGATGACCTATCAGCCCCAGCATTTT
CDR3: CASSLVGGMTYQPQHF
J: TRBJ1-5
V: TRBV5-8
size: many
D: .

DNA: TGCAGTGCCCCTTGGCCGGGCACCGGGGAGCTGTTTTTT
CDR3: CSAPWPGTGELFF
J: TRBJ2-2
V: TRBV20-1
size: few
D: .

DNA: TGCAGCGTTGATAGCGGGGGGGCTAACACCGGGGAGCTGTTTTTT
CDR3: CSVDSGGANTGELFF
J: TRBJ2-2
V: TRBV29-1
size: few
D: TRBD2

DNA: TGTGCCAGCAGATTGAACAGGGGTCGTGGGGAGACCCAGTACTTC
CDR3: CASRLNRGRGETQYF
J: TRBJ2-5
V: TRBV11-2
size: many
D: TRBD1

DNA: TGTGCCAGCAGGGAGGGAGTAAACACCGGGGAGCTGTTTTTT
CDR3: CASREGVNTGELFF
J: TRBJ2-2
V: TRBV7-9
size: .
D: .

DNA: TGTGCCAGCCTTGCCGAATCAGGGGAGGGTGAGCAGTTCTTC
CDR3: CASLAESGEGEQFF
J: TRBJ2-1
V: TRBV6-6
size: .
D: .